This T cell receptor beta chain originates from a study of neoadjuvant nivolumab and ipilimumab in lung cancer. This clone was counted a single time. The antigen remains unidentified. Study results and limitations: Pathologic regression was not significantly tied to TCR clonality. Higher pretherapy blood TCR richness went with higher resected-tumor richness.

Trimming stripped 4 bases from V and 6 bases from J, with 7 bases between. Germline loops: CDR1 SGHNT, CDR2 YENEEA. This CDR3 region has 12 residues. Clones were sequenced by immunoSEQ multiplex PCR, and TCRdb holds only the in-frame ones, with some missing. The repertoire holds approximately 7,000 clones, with 76% as singletons. This receptor was identified in an adult with non-small cell lung cancer. The sequencing here drew on tumor tissue, taken after neoadjuvant nivolumab, alone or with ipilimumab, at or shortly before surgery. The chain couples TRBV11-3 to TRBJ2-1; D unclear. The CDR3 DNA reads TGTGCCAGCAGCTCCCGTATCAATGAGCAGTTCTTC. Protein product: CASSSRINEQFF.